These 25 T cell receptor beta chains were sequenced from one sample in a study of OX40 agonist ivuxolimab in advanced cancers. Data came from immunoSEQ multiplex PCR; TCRdb stores just in-frame clones and leaves some out. The sample includes some 73,000 clones, 80% to 90% of them seen just once. The sample consisted of CD4+ or CD8+ T cells sorted from blood, taken in a trial of the OX40 agonist ivuxolimab. The receptors stem from an adult with an advanced solid tumor such as melanoma, head and neck, liver or kidney cancer.

J is TRBJ1-5 and V is TRBV7-8; tentatively, D is TRBD1 (6 bases). The CDR3 runs to 17 residues. With 5 bases removed from V and 1 base from J, the gap between germline ends came to 18 bases. Germline V gene lookup returns CDR1 SGHVS and CDR2 FQNEAQ. The chain's CDR3 is CASSPSNRALSNQPQHF. The CDR3 DNA is TGTGCCAGCAGCCCTTCGAACAGGGCGTTAAGCAATCAGCCCCAGCATTTT.

V is TRBV7-9 and J is TRBJ2-5; D gene uncertain. CDR1 and CDR2 from the germline V gene are SEHNR and FQNEAQ (reference sequence). CDR3 length: 15 amino acids. V was cut by 1 base and J by 1 base, with 10 bases left in between. In nucleotides, the CDR3 is TGTGCCAGCAGCTTAGAAGTTAGAGGCCAAGAGACCCAGTACTTC. It codes for CASSLEVRGQETQYF.

The chain is built from TRBV11-2 and TRBJ2-4, with 9 nucleotides matching TRBD2. CDR1 and CDR2 (germline): SGHAT, FQNNGV. This CDR3 is 16 amino acids long. V shed 8 bases and J 0 bases; nucleotides not matched to a gene: 8. The CDR3 DNA reads TGTGCCAGCGGCCAACTAGCGGGTTTAGCCAAAAACATTCAGTACTTC. It encodes CASGQLAGLAKNIQYF.

This chain connects TRBV5-1 to TRBJ2-7, with 7 bases aligning to TRBD1. J lost 6 bases, V lost 4 bases, and 13 bases had no gene match. CDR1 is SGHRS and CDR2 is YFSETQ in the germline V gene. There are 15 residues in the CDR3. Here the CDR3 reads CASSPGTAFKSEQYF. DNA for the CDR3: TGCGCCAGCAGCCCCGGGACAGCTTTTAAAAGCGAGCAGTACTTC.

This clone was seen only once. The gene calls are TRBV25-1 and TRBJ1-2; a weak D match, TRBD1 (5 bases). The CDR3 length is 14 residues. Germline V gene sequence: CDR1 MGHDK, CDR2 SYGVNS. V shed 3 bases and J shed 8 bases, with 16 bases lying between them. DNA for the CDR3: TGTGCCAGCAGTGATGCCAGGGTTGTAGGGGGCTACACCTTC. It is translated as CASSDARVVGGYTF.

This clone was found a few times. The CDR3 nucleotides are TGTGCCAGCAGCTTGGGTCTCACGGCACAGTACAATGAGCAGTTCTTC. Protein: CASSLGLTAQYNEQFF. V gene TRBV5-5 combines with J gene TRBJ2-1; D is unresolved. The CDR3 consists of 16 residues. Germline V lookup: CDR1 SGHKS, CDR2 YYEKEE (reference sequence). Trimming took 0 bases from V and 4 from J, leaving 14 bases between them.

The chain employs TRBV4-1 and TRBJ1-2; D is undetermined. CDR1 and CDR2 from the germline V gene are MGHRA and YSYEKL. Trimming pared 1 base from V and 4 bases from J, leaving 13 bases between. The CDR3 sequence is 15 residues long. CDR3 sequence (DNA): TGCGCCAGCAGCCAAGGGGTCGGCGCTTTCTATGGCTACACCTTC. It specifies CASSQGVGAFYGYTF.

CDR3 amino acids: CASSLLPGGFVEKLFF. DNA for the CDR3: TGTGCCAGCAGTTTATTACCGGGGGGCTTCGTTGAAAAACTGTTTTTT. The chain has TRBV27 and TRBJ1-4, with D possibly being TRBD1 (6 bases). In germline, CDR1 is MNHEY, CDR2 SMNVEV (reference sequence). The V and J ends lost 1 base and 7 bases respectively, with 16 bases between them. The CDR3 is 16 residues long.

The chain combines TRBV6-5 with TRBJ2-5; 7 positions match TRBD1. The CDR3 contains 14 residues. CDR1 and CDR2 from the germline V gene are MNHEY and SVGAGI. Losses at the gene ends were 1 base for V and 5 bases for J; bases not matched to a gene: 4. The CDR3 nucleotides read TGTGCCAGCAGTTACTACAGGGGTCGCGAGACCCAGTACTTC. Protein: CASSYYRGRETQYF.

This clone was seen a few times. The J gene is TRBJ1-2, the V gene TRBV5-1, with TRBD1 matching 7 bases. This CDR3 spans 14 amino acids. The junction had 4 bases not matched to a gene; V was cut back by 2 bases and J by 3 bases. Germline loops: CDR1 SGHRS, CDR2 YFSETQ. The CDR3 bases are TGCGCCAGCAGCTTTCTCACAGGGGACTATGGCTACACCTTC. It encodes CASSFLTGDYGYTF. Full variable domain (missing parts from reference TRBV5-1 and TRBJ1-2): KAGVTQTPRYLIKTRGQQVTLSCSPISGHRSVSWYQQTPGQGLQFLFEYFSETQRNKGNFPGRFSGRQFSNSRSEMNVSTLELGDSALYLCASSFLTGDYGYTFGSGTRLTVV.

The table lists this clone with a count of one. The chain has TRBV19 and TRBJ2-7; 7 nucleotides match TRBD1. Germline CDR1 and CDR2: LNHDA and SQIVND (reference sequence). The trim removed 5 bases at V and 2 bases at J, leaving 12 bases unmatched. This CDR3 is 16 amino acids long. Here the CDR3 reads CASSSGRGQGTYEQYF. The CDR3 nucleotides are TGTGCCAGTAGTTCCGGTAGGGGGCAGGGTACCTACGAGCAGTACTTC.

The rearrangement links TRBV15 to TRBJ1-2, with D unclear. Germline loops: CDR1 LNHNV, CDR2 YYDKDF (reference sequence). V dropped 4 bases and J dropped 2 bases, with 8 bases sitting between them. CDR3 length equals 13 residues. DNA of the CDR3: TGTGCCACCAGCATCGGACGGAACTATGGCTACACCTTC. Encoded protein: CATSIGRNYGYTF.

This chain joins TRBV10-2 and TRBJ2-1, with TRBD1 identical over 10 bases. The CDR3 extends over 14 amino acids. V lost 6 bases, J lost 7 bases, and 6 bases stayed unmatched. The germline gives CDR1 WSHSY, CDR2 SAAADI. CDR3 sequence: CASRGTGVGNEQFF. CDR3 nucleotide sequence: TGCGCCAGCAGGGGGACAGGGGTTGGGAATGAGCAGTTCTTC.

The V gene is TRBV10-2, the J gene TRBJ2-2, with TRBD2 matching 15 bases. There are 17 residues in the CDR3. V gave up 6 bases and J gave up 1 base; unmatched junction bases: 3. The germline gives CDR1 WSHSY, CDR2 SAAADI. The DNA for the CDR3 is TGCGCCAGCAGGCGGGGACTAGCGGGAGGGAACACCGGGGAGCTGTTTTTT. Residues: CASRRGLAGGNTGELFF.

This sequence joins TRBV6-5 and TRBJ2-7; D might be TRBD1 (6 bases). From germline, CDR1 is MNHEY and CDR2 SVGAGI. V was cut by 5 bases and J by 4 bases, with 15 bases left in between. The CDR3 length is 14 residues. The DNA of the CDR3 is TGTGCCAGCAGTCTTACACCACAGGGATACGAGCAGTACTTC. Residues: CASSLTPQGYEQYF.

This clone was observed a few times. This chain links TRBV30 with TRBJ2-2; no clear D gene. Germline V gene lookup returns CDR1 GTSNPN and CDR2 SVGIG (reference sequence). Trimming shortened V by 0 bases and J by 0 bases, and 11 bases separated the two germline ends. The CDR3 consists of 16 residues. The CDR3 sequence is CAWSVQSYANTGELFF. CDR3 DNA sequence: TGTGCCTGGAGTGTACAGTCCTACGCGAACACCGGGGAGCTGTTTTTT.

This sequence joins TRBV27 and TRBJ1-4, with D possibly TRBD1 on 5 matching bases. Germline loops: CDR1 MNHEY, CDR2 SMNVEV (reference sequence). V dropped 5 bases and J dropped 6 bases, with 13 bases sitting between them. CDR3 size: 14 residues. CDR3 DNA: TGTGCCAGCAGTCGGCAGGGAGCGGATGAAAAACTGTTTTTT. Translation gives CASSRQGADEKLFF.

The chain links TRBV29-1 to TRBJ1-2; 7 nucleotides match TRBD1. CDR3 length: 12 amino acids. Trimming took 4 bases from V and 3 from J; bases not matched to a gene: 2. The V gene's germline CDR1 is SQVTM and CDR2 ANQGSEA. In nucleotides, the CDR3 is TGCAGCGTTGTGCAGGGGGACTATGGCTACACCTTC. Amino acid sequence: CSVVQGDYGYTF.

The V call is TRBV4-3, the J call TRBJ2-4, with 13 bases that match TRBD2. J gave up 0 bases and V 5 bases, and 13 bases lay outside the gene matches. The germline V gene has CDR1 LGHNA and CDR2 YSLEER. The CDR3 runs 20 residues. The CDR3 sequence is CASSYGLAGERGGAKNIQYF. CDR3 in DNA: TGCGCCAGCAGCTACGGACTAGCGGGAGAGAGGGGGGGAGCCAAAAACATTCAGTACTTC.

The chain couples TRBV28 to TRBJ2-3; 10 bases align to TRBD2. This CDR3 has 15 amino acids. The V segment lost 7 bases and the J segment 4 bases; nucleotides outside the gene matches: 8. Germline-derived CDR1 and CDR2 are MDHEN and SYDVKM. The CDR3 sequence is CASTFGAGGADTQYF. Here the CDR3 DNA reads TGTGCCAGCACCTTCGGAGCGGGAGGGGCAGATACGCAGTATTTT.

The chain carries TRBV6-5 and TRBJ2-7, with TRBD1 matching 10 bases. Germline V gene lookup returns CDR1 MNHEY and CDR2 SVGAGI. The CDR3 has 15 residues. V lost 5 bases and J lost 4; bases outside the gene matches: 8. The CDR3 DNA is TGTGCCAGCAGTAACCCGGGACAGGGGAAATACGAGCAGTACTTC. Translating gives CASSNPGQGKYEQYF.

The rearrangement joins TRBV15 to TRBJ1-4; D remains ambiguous. CDR1 and CDR2 (germline): LNHNV, YYDKDF (reference sequence). This CDR3 region has 13 residues. V shed 5 bases and J shed 4 bases, with 8 bases lying between them. The CDR3: CATSFQINEKLFF. The CDR3 nucleotides are TGTGCCACCAGCTTTCAAATTAATGAAAAACTGTTTTTT. The full variable domain, its missing parts supplied by reference TRBV15 and TRBJ1-4, is DAMVIQNPRYQVTQFGKPVTLSCSQTLNHNVMYWYQQKSSQAPKLLFHYYDKDFNNEADTPDNFQSRRPNTSFCFLDIRSPGLGDTAMYLCATSFQINEKLFFGSGTQLSVL.

This chain uses TRBV27 with TRBJ2-1; TRBD2 agrees at 12 bases. Trimming cost V 6 bases and J 7 bases; bases outside gene matches: 4. This CDR3 is built from 14 residues. CDR1 is MNHEY and CDR2 is SMNVEV in the germline V gene (reference sequence). CDR3 amino acids: CASSEGTSGNEQFF. In DNA form, the CDR3 reads TGTGCCAGCAGCGAGGGGACTAGCGGGAATGAGCAGTTCTTC.

The CDR3 sequence is CASSSPGSVHETQYF. The CDR3 nucleotides read TGTGCCAGTAGCTCCCCTGGTAGTGTCCACGAGACCCAGTACTTC. The chain has TRBV19 and TRBJ2-5; D unclear. The CDR3 is 15 residues long. The germline V gene encodes CDR1 LNHDA and CDR2 SQIVND (reference sequence). Trimming shortened V by 6 bases and J by 5 bases, and 19 bases separated the two germline ends.

The chain combines TRBV19 with TRBJ2-7; 9 bases agree with TRBD1. This CDR3 spans 14 amino acids. CDR1 is LNHDA, CDR2 SQIVND, per germline (reference sequence). With 9 bases clipped from V and 1 base from J, the junction kept 7 bases outside the gene matches. This chain's CDR3 is CASTDRGKSYEQYF. Written as DNA, the CDR3 is TGTGCCAGCACTGACAGGGGGAAGTCCTACGAGCAGTACTTC.